The next 25 T cell receptor beta chains were all read from a single sample in a study of T cell repertoires in cytomegalovirus infection. From the reads, TCRdb called clonotypes with MiXCR, one entry per CDR3 protein. The sample yields around 540,000 distinct CDR3 sequences, roughly a third seen once. These TCRs' antigens remain unknown. The specimen comprised cultured PBMCs, sampled from culture after CMV antigen stimulation. The receptor set was obtained from a human donor in good health (CMV status not recorded). Some clones in this sample may be carry-over from other donors' samples.

The chain employs TRBV7-2 and TRBJ2-1; TRBD2 aligns across 12 bases. This CDR3 contains 17 residues. CDR1 and CDR2 from the germline V gene are SGHTA and FQGNSA. V lost 3 bases and J lost 4; bases outside the gene matches: 7. The DNA of the CDR3 is TGTGCCAGCAGCTTCCAACCACTAGCGGGAGGATACAATGAGCAGTTCTTC. Its protein is CASSFQPLAGGYNEQFF.

This rearrangement joins TRBV12-3 or TRBV12-4 to TRBJ1-1; 9 bases agree with TRBD1. J gave up 10 bases and V 6 bases, and 12 bases lay outside the gene matches. This CDR3 has 14 residues. In DNA form, the CDR3 reads TGTGCCAGCAGACCGACAGGGGGGCCTCAAGTAGCTTTCTTT. Encoded protein: CASRPTGGPQVAFF.

The sample holds a few counts of this clonotype. The CDR3 coding sequence is TGTGCCAGCAGCTTATACAGCGGGGGTTACAATGAGCAGTTCTTC. Translation gives CASSLYSGGYNEQFF. The V and J genes are TRBV7-3 and TRBJ2-1, with TRBD2 identical over 8 bases. The V and J ends lost 2 bases and 4 bases, in that order; junction bases with no gene match: 4. Looked up from germline, CDR1 is SGHTA and CDR2 is FQGTGA. The CDR3 consists of 15 residues. The full variable domain, its missing parts supplied by reference TRBV7-3 and TRBJ2-1, is GAGVSQTPSNKVTEKGKYVELRCDPISGHTALYWYRQSLGQGPEFLIYFQGTGAADDSGLPNDRFFAVRPEGSVSTLKIQRTERGDSAVYLCASSLYSGGYNEQFFGPGTRLTVL.

The rearrangement links TRBV4-2 to TRBJ2-3; 9 positions agree with TRBD2. Unmatched junction bases numbered 11, after V lost 0 bases and J lost 7 bases. CDR3 size: 17 residues. The germline CDR1 and CDR2 sequences are LGHNA and YNFKEQ. The CDR3 protein is CASSQDPTSGLQHTQYF. CDR3 DNA: TGTGCCAGCAGCCAAGATCCAACTAGCGGGCTCCAACATACGCAGTATTTT.

The chain carries TRBV7-6 and TRBJ2-1, with 11 bases identical to TRBD2. CDR3 length: 14 amino acids. Unmatched junction bases numbered 6, after V lost 5 bases and J lost 9 bases. CDR1 SGHVS and CDR2 FNYEAQ come from the germline V gene. In DNA form, the CDR3 reads TGTGCCAGCAGCCCTAGCGGGAGGTTCCGTGAGCAGTTCTTC. Translation gives CASSPSGRFREQFF.

This chain links TRBV11-2 with TRBJ1-5; 7 bases fit TRBD1. The trim removed 5 bases at V and 4 bases at J, leaving 8 bases unmatched. The germline gives CDR1 SGHAT, CDR2 FQNNGV. The CDR3 sequence is 15 residues long. The chain's CDR3 is CASSQEQGPNQPQHF. As DNA, the CDR3 is TGTGCCAGCAGCCAAGAACAGGGGCCGAATCAGCCCCAGCATTTT. The full variable domain, with the rest looked up from reference TRBV11-2 and TRBJ1-5, is EAGVAQSPRYKIIEKRQSVAFWCNPISGHATLYWYQQILGQGPKLLIQFQNNGVVDDSQLPKDRFSAERLKGVDSTLKIQPAKLEDSAVYLCASSQEQGPNQPQHFGDGTRLSIL.

The chain carries TRBV7-9 and TRBJ2-7, with 10 positions matching TRBD2. The CDR3 is made up of 13 amino acids. Looked up from germline, CDR1 is SEHNR and CDR2 is FQNEAQ (reference sequence). Trimming removed 4 bases from V and 8 bases from J; junction bases left unmatched: 5. CDR3 residues: CASSSGLALQQYF. CDR3 in DNA: TGTGCCAGCAGCTCGGGACTAGCGCTCCAGCAGTACTTC.

This clonotype was counted a few times. The gene calls are TRBV6-1 and TRBJ2-1, with D unresolved. Trimming left V 5 bases short and J 5 bases short, with 19 bases between. The CDR3 is 16 amino acids. Per the germline V gene, CDR1 is MNHNS and CDR2 is SASEGT. The CDR3: CASSTVVALRNNEQFF. The CDR3 region has the DNA TGTGCCAGCAGTACCGTCGTGGCGCTGCGGAACAATGAGCAGTTCTTC.

Many counts were recorded for this clonotype. The genes are TRBV12-3 or TRBV12-4 and TRBJ2-1; 10 nucleotides agree with TRBD2. Trimming removed 0 bases from V and 4 bases from J; junction bases left unmatched: 15. CDR3 length equals 20 residues. The DNA for the CDR3 is TGTGCCAGCAGTTTAGCGCTAAGGGGTTTAGCGGGAGGAACATACAATGAGCAGTTCTTC. Its protein is CASSLALRGLAGGTYNEQFF.

This clonotype was picked up one time. This chain uses TRBV7-9 with TRBJ1-2; TRBD1 matches at 7 bases. Germline CDR1 and CDR2: SEHNR and FQNEAQ (reference sequence). J gave up 8 bases and V 5 bases, and 5 bases lay outside the gene matches. This CDR3 comprises 12 residues. The CDR3 spells CASSRDSRGYTF. The DNA for the CDR3 is TGTGCCAGCAGCCGGGACAGCCGGGGCTACACCTTC.

The rearrangement uses TRBV7-3 and TRBJ2-1; a possible D gene is TRBD2 (6 bases). The CDR3 sequence is 15 residues long. Deletions cut 5 bases from V and 4 bases from J, with 15 bases between. Germline loops: CDR1 SGHTA, CDR2 FQGTGA. Written as DNA, the CDR3 is TGTGCCAGCAGCGCCCTAGTAGGAGGGTACAATGAGCAGTTCTTC. It codes for CASSALVGGYNEQFF.

The rearrangement uses TRBV6-4 and TRBJ1-5, with 8 bases aligning to TRBD1. CDR3 length equals 15 residues. V dropped 5 bases and J dropped 2; count of bases not matched to a gene: 5. The germline CDR1 and CDR2 sequences are MRHNA and SNTAGT. The CDR3 reads CASSCDRGGNQPQHF. The CDR3 DNA follows: TGTGCCAGCAGTTGTGACAGGGGCGGCAATCAGCCCCAGCATTTT.

The chain uses TRBV25-1 and TRBJ2-3; 8 nucleotides line up with TRBD1. The germline gives CDR1 MGHDK, CDR2 SYGVNS. The V gene end was trimmed by 4 bases and the J gene end by 4 bases; junction bases not matched to a gene: 10. The CDR3 consists of 16 residues. CDR3: CASSADDRGGADTQYF. The CDR3 DNA follows: TGTGCCAGCAGTGCCGACGACAGGGGCGGCGCAGATACGCAGTATTTT.

This clonotype was observed a single time. The chain combines TRBV3-1 with TRBJ2-7; 10 nucleotides match TRBD2. Germline V gene lookup returns CDR1 LGHDT and CDR2 YNNKEL (reference sequence). Trimming at V came to 1 base and at J to 5 bases, leaving 2 bases not matched to a gene. The CDR3 is made up of 14 amino acids. The CDR3 region has the DNA TGTGCCAGCAGCCAAGGTCTAGCGGGAGACGAGCAGTACTTC. It translates to CASSQGLAGDEQYF.

This clonotype was seen a few times. The genes are TRBV11-3 and TRBJ2-3, with TRBD2 identical over 9 bases. Germline V CDR1 and CDR2: SGHNT, YENEEA. The CDR3 is 15 residues long. Losses at the gene ends were 5 bases for V and 3 bases for J; bases not matched to a gene: 6. The CDR3 sequence is CASSPSGTGTDTQYF. The CDR3, as DNA: TGTGCCAGCAGCCCTAGCGGGACTGGAACAGATACGCAGTATTTT.

This clonotype was observed at least ten times. The rearrangement links TRBV5-4 to TRBJ2-1, with D possibly being TRBD2 (6 bases). This CDR3 has 15 residues. Trimming removed 4 bases from V and 8 bases from J, with 19 bases in between. In germline, CDR1 is SGHNT, CDR2 YYREEE (reference sequence). The CDR3 here is CASSTGTGLGDEQFF. CDR3 DNA sequence: TGTGCCAGCAGCACCGGGACGGGACTTGGGGATGAGCAGTTCTTC.

This clonotype has only a few counts. This rearrangement joins TRBV28 to TRBJ1-2, with D possibly TRBD1 on 5 matching bases. The CDR3 contains 14 residues. V gave up 6 bases and J gave up 4 bases, with 15 bases separating them. Per germline, CDR1 MDHEN and CDR2 SYDVKM. For the CDR3, the DNA is TGTGCCAGCAGGTCTCAAGACAGCCTCTATGGCTACACCTTC. This gives the protein CASRSQDSLYGYTF.

Many counts were recorded for this clonotype. The V gene is TRBV7-9, the J gene TRBJ2-5; D unclear. V lost 5 bases and J 1 base, leaving 11 bases between the germline ends. The CDR3 is 14 amino acids. The germline V gene encodes CDR1 SEHNR and CDR2 FQNEAQ (reference sequence). This chain's CDR3 is CASSGHAVQETQYF. The CDR3 DNA reads as TGTGCCAGCAGCGGGCATGCAGTCCAAGAGACCCAGTACTTC.

This clonotype was counted many times. The V and J genes are TRBV7-2 and TRBJ1-2, with a weak D call TRBD1 (5 bases). The CDR3 runs to 13 residues. V was cut by 3 bases and J by 6 bases, with 11 bases left in between. Germline CDR1 SGHTA, CDR2 FQGNSA. The DNA of the CDR3 is TGTGCCAGCAGCTTTAGCCAGGGAGATGGCTACACCTTC. Translation gives CASSFSQGDGYTF. Looking up the rest from reference TRBV7-2 and TRBJ1-2 gives the full variable domain: GAGVSQSPSNKVTEKGKDVELRCDPISGHTALYWYRQSLGQGLEFLIYFQGNSAPDKSGLPSDRFSAERTGGSVSTLTIQRTQQEDSAVYLCASSFSQGDGYTFGSGTRLTVV.

V gene TRBV7-2 combines with J gene TRBJ2-7, with D possibly TRBD2 on 5 matching bases. CDR3 length: 15 residues. CDR1 and CDR2 (germline): SGHTA, FQGNSA. The V end was cut by 3 bases, the J end by 6 bases, with 18 bases between. CDR3 DNA: TGTGCCAGCAGCTTGAACCCTCTGTCCCGGGGCGAGCAGTACTTC. Residues: CASSLNPLSRGEQYF.

This clonotype appeared a few times. In DNA, the CDR3 is TGTGCCAGCAGCTTAGGGGACAGAACTAATGAAAAACTGTTTTTT. Its translation is CASSLGDRTNEKLFF. This chain links TRBV7-2 with TRBJ1-4; 7 positions agree with TRBD1. Trimming removed 1 base from V and 1 base from J; junction bases left unmatched: 0. This CDR3 has 15 amino acids. Per germline, CDR1 SGHTA and CDR2 FQGNSA.

This clonotype was seen more than once but under ten times. The chain has TRBV7-2 and TRBJ2-2; either TRBD1 or TRBD2 may supply D (5 bases each). There are 15 residues in the CDR3. Germline V lookup: CDR1 SGHTA, CDR2 FQGNSA. The germline V and J ends were trimmed by 2 bases and 5 bases, with 12 bases remaining between them. In nucleotides, the CDR3 is TGTGCCAGCAGCTTATATGGGGGACGGACCGGGGAGCTGTTTTTT. It yields the protein CASSLYGGRTGELFF.

This clonotype has a handful of counts. This chain joins TRBV12-3 or TRBV12-4 and TRBJ2-6; D unresolved. Trimming left V 5 bases short and J 4 bases short, with 12 bases between. The CDR3 spans 15 residues. CDR3 sequence: CASSSPPTGANVLTF. CDR3 DNA: TGTGCCAGCAGTAGCCCTCCCACGGGGGCCAACGTCCTGACTTTC.

This clonotype appeared once. The chain carries TRBV6-1 and TRBJ2-1; D ambiguous. Germline V CDR1 and CDR2: MNHNS, SASEGT. Trimming took 6 bases from V and 4 from J, leaving 16 bases between them. This CDR3 contains 15 residues. CDR3 nucleotides: TGTGCCAGCAGGGCCCCGGGCCGCCTATACAATGAGCAGTTCTTC. Amino acids: CASRAPGRLYNEQFF.

This clonotype came up many times. The rearrangement uses TRBV7-3 and TRBJ2-2; D perhaps matches TRBD2 (6 bases). CDR1 SGHTA and CDR2 FQGTGA come from the germline V gene. V was clipped by 8 bases and J by 5 bases, with 9 bases between them. The CDR3 runs 12 residues. Here the CDR3 reads CASSRGTGELFF. CDR3 coding DNA: TGTGCCAGCTCCCGGGGGACCGGGGAGCTGTTTTTT. The variable domain in full, with the rest retrieved from reference TRBV7-3 and TRBJ2-2, is GAGVSQTPSNKVTEKGKYVELRCDPISGHTALYWYRQSLGQGPEFLIYFQGTGAADDSGLPNDRFFAVRPEGSVSTLKIQRTERGDSAVYLCASSRGTGELFFGEGSRLTVL.